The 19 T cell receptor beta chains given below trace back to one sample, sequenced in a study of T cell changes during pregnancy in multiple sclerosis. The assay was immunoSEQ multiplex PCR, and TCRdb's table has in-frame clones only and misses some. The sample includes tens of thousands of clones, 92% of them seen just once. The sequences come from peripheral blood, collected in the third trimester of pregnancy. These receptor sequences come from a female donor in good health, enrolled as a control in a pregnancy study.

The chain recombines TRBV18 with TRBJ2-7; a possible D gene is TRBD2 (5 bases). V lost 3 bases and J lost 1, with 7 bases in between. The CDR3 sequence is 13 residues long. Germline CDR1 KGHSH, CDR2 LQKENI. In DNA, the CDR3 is TGTGCCAGCTCACCCACGGGATCCTACGAGCAGTACTTC. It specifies CASSPTGSYEQYF. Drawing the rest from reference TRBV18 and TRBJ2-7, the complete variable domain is NAGVMQNPRHLVRRRGQEARLRCSPMKGHSHVYWYRQLPEEGLKFMVYLQKENIIDESGMPKERFSAEFPKEGPSILRIQQVVRGDSAAYFCASSPTGSYEQYFGPGTRLTVT.

CDR3 loop: CATSRAAGNQETQYF. The CDR3 DNA sequence: TGTGCCACCAGCAGAGCAGCGGGGAATCAAGAGACCCAGTACTTC. The J gene is TRBJ2-5, the V gene TRBV15, with 7 bases aligning to TRBD2. Germline V CDR1 and CDR2: LNHNV, YYDKDF (reference sequence). The CDR3 is 15 amino acids. The junction had 4 bases not matched to a gene; V was cut back by 1 base and J by 2 bases.

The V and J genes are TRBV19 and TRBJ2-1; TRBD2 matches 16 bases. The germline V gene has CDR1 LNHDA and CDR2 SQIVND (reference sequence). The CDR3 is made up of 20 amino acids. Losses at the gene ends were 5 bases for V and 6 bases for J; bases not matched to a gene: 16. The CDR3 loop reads CASSPFGTSGGVGGLNEQFF. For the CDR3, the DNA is TGTGCCAGTAGTCCCTTTGGGACTAGCGGGGGGGTGGGGGGCCTCAATGAGCAGTTCTTC.

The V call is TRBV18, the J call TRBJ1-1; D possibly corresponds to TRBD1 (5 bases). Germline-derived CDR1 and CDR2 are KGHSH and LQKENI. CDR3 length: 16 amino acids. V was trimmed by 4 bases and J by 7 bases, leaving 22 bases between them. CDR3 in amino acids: CASSLHPVEGLDEAFF. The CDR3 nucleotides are TGTGCCAGCTCACTACACCCGGTGGAGGGACTGGATGAAGCTTTCTTT.

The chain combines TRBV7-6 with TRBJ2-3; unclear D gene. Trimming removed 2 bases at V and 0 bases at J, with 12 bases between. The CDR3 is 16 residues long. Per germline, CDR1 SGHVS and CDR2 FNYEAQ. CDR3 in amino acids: CASSLYGGASTDTQYF. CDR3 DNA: TGTGCCAGCAGCTTATACGGCGGTGCTAGCACAGATACGCAGTATTTT.

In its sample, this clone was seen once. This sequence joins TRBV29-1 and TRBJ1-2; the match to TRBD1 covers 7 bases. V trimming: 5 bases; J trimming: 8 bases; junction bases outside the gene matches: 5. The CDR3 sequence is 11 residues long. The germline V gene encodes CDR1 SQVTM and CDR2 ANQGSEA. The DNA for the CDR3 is TGCAGCGTTTCGACAGGGAAGGGCTACACCTTC. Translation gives CSVSTGKGYTF.

The CDR3, as DNA: TGCGCCAGCAGCCAAAGGCGCCAGGGTCATCAAGAGACCCAGTACTTC. As protein: CASSQRRQGHQETQYF. The chain combines TRBV4-3 with TRBJ2-5, with D maybe TRBD1 (5 bases). The CDR3 runs 16 residues. Germline CDR1 LGHNA, CDR2 YSLEER. Trimming took 2 bases from V and 2 from J, leaving 15 bases between them.

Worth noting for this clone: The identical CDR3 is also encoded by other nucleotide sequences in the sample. The CDR3 is CASSFKETQYF. The CDR3 nucleotides are TGTGCCAGCAGTTTTAAAGAGACCCAGTACTTC. The rearrangement uses TRBV5-4 and TRBJ2-5; no firm D call. CDR3 length: 11 residues. V gave up 5 bases and J gave up 3 bases, with 5 bases separating them. The germline V gene encodes CDR1 SGHNT and CDR2 YYREEE (reference sequence).

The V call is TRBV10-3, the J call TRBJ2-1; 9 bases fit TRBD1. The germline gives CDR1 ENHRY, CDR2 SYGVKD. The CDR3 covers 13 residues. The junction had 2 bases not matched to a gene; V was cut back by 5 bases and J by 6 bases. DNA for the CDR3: TGTGCCATCAGTCGACAGGGGGTCAATGAGCAGTTCTTC. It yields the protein CAISRQGVNEQFF.

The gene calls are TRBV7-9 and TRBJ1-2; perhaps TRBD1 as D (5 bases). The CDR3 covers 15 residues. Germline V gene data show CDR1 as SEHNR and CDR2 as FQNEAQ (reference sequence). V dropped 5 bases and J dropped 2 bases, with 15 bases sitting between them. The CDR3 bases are TGTGCCAGCAGCCCGCAGGACACCTTGAACTATGGCTACACCTTC. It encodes CASSPQDTLNYGYTF.

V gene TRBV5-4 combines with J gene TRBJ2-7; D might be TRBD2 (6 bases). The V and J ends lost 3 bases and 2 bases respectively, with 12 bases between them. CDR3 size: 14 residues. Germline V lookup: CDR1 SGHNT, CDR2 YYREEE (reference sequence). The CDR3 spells CASSSRGNPYEQYF. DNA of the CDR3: TGTGCCAGCAGCTCCCGCGGGAATCCCTACGAGCAGTACTTC.

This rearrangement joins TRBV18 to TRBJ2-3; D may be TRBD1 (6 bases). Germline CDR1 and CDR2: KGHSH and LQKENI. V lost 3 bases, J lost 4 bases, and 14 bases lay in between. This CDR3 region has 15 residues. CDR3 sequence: CASSPPQGPADTQYF. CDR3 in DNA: TGTGCCAGCTCACCTCCGCAGGGGCCAGCAGATACGCAGTATTTT.

DNA for the CDR3: TGTGCCAGCAGCGTTTACCTTCAGGGGGCGGAGGGCTACACCTTC. Amino acid sequence: CASSVYLQGAEGYTF. This chain joins TRBV9 and TRBJ1-2, with 8 bases fitting TRBD1. This CDR3 has 15 residues. Trimming took 2 bases from V and 8 from J; bases not matched to a gene: 11. Germline V gene sequence: CDR1 SGDLS, CDR2 YYNGEE. Drawing the rest from reference TRBV9 and TRBJ1-2, the complete variable domain is DSGVTQTPKHLITATGQRVTLRCSPRSGDLSVYWYQQSLDQGLQFLIQYYNGEERAKGNILERFSAQQFPDLHSELNLSSLELGDSALYFCASSVYLQGAEGYTFGSGTRLTVV.

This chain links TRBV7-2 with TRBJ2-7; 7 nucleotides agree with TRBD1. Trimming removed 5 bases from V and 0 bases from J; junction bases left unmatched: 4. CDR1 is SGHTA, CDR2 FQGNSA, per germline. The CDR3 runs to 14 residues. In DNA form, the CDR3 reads TGTGCCAGCAGCCCACAGGGGAGCTCCTACGAGCAGTACTTC. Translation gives CASSPQGSSYEQYF.

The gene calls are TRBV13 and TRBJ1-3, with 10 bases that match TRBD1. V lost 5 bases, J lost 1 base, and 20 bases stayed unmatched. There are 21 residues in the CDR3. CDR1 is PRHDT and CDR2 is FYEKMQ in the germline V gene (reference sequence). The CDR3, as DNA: TGTGCCAGCAGCCCTACATTTCGACAGGGGGCATCCCAAGGGTCTGGAAACACCATATATTTT. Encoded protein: CASSPTFRQGASQGSGNTIYF.

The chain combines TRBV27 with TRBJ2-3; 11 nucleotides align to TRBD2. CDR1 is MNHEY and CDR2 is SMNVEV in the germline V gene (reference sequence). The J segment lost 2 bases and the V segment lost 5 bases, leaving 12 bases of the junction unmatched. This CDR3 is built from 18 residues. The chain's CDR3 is CASSPSPGLAEYTDTQYF. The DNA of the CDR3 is TGTGCCAGCAGTCCCTCCCCGGGACTAGCGGAGTACACAGATACGCAGTATTTT.

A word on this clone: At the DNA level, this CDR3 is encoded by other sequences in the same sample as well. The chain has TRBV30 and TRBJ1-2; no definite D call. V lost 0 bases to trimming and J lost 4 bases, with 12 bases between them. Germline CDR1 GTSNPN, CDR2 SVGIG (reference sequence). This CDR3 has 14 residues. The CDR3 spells CAWSVPGESYGYTF. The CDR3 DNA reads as TGTGCCTGGAGTGTACCCGGGGAGTCCTATGGCTACACCTTC.

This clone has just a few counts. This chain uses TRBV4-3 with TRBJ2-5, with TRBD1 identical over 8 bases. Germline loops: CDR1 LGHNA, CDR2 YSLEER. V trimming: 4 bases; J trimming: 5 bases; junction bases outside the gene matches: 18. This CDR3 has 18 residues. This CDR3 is CASSRQTYPQGAGETQYF. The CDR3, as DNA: TGCGCCAGCAGCCGTCAGACGTACCCCCAGGGGGCCGGGGAGACCCAGTACTTC.

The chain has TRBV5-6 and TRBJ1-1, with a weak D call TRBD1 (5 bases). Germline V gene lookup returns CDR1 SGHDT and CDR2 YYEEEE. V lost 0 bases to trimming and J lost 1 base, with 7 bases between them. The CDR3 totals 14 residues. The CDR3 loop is CASSLVGGNTEAFF. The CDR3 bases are TGTGCCAGCAGCTTGGTGGGGGGGAACACTGAAGCTTTCTTT.